This TCR beta chain was sequenced during a study of blood T cells in healthy people across ages. The second PCR ran about 6 to 11 cycles with a sample-barcoded 5' primer and J-beta primers. Each CDR3 protein gets one entry after TCRdb re-called the 5' RACE reads with MiXCR. Among fewer than 2 million distinct CDR3 sequences listed, roughly two fifths were seen once. This CDR3 is built from 13 residues. Trimming left V 1 base short and J 8 bases short, with 11 bases between. Germline V gene data show CDR1 as SEHNR and CDR2 as FQNEAQ (reference sequence). The chain has TRBV7-9 and TRBJ1-2; D gene uncertain. This sequence was found in a human donor in good health. What was sequenced was blood. In DNA form, the CDR3 reads TGTGCCAGCAGCTTAGAAGGTCTTCAGGGCTACACCTTC. The encoded protein is CASSLEGLQGYTF.